The entry below describes one T cell receptor beta chain. Antigen unknown. This sample is drawn from a study of T cells after yellow fever vaccination. Study-level information: For low cell numbers, libraries were made with SMART-Seq v4 Ultra Low Input. Study-level points and caveats: Clonotypes found in both CD4 and CD8 compartments made up a small share. Reappearance after the booster was observed for most primary-vaccination clones (96% CD4, about 90% CD8).

Trimming stripped 2 bases from V and 3 bases from J, with 7 bases between. The CDR3 runs to 13 residues. The germline V gene encodes CDR1 ENHRY and CDR2 SYGVKD. Synthesis of TCR cDNA relied on 5'RACE template switching, which attached a universal primer site and UMIs. From the 5' RACE reads, TCRdb called clonotypes with MiXCR, one entry per CDR3 protein. In the table there are some 320,000 distinct CDR3 sequences, over 4% of which are singletons. The sample in question was PBMCs, obtained 5 days after the yellow fever booster vaccination. The receptor was derived from a man aged 18-30 years who received the YFV17D yellow fever vaccine. V and J are TRBV10-3 and TRBJ1-2; D call uncertain. Here the CDR3 reads CAISENRDYGYTF. The CDR3, as DNA: TGTGCCATCAGTGAGAACAGAGACTATGGCTACACCTTC.